These T cell receptor beta chains were read from a single sample in a study of type 1 and type 2 diabetes patients. TCRdb called the multiplex PCR reads again in MiXCR, with one record for every CDR3 protein. The data hold 250,000 or so distinct CDR3 sequences, with 47% observed a single time. Source material: peripheral blood mononuclear cells (PBMCs). The receptors here all came from a man younger than 30 with type 2 diabetes. The CDR3 runs from the conserved cysteine through the conserved F or W. Clone sizes are given selectively: once, few, many, or a class where the clone is expanded.

CDR3aa,abundance,v_gene,len
CASSPGQAAYNEQFF,.,TRBV5-1,15
CASSGPFTDTQYF,many,TRBV2,13
CAITDRGQGLNEQFF,few,TRBV10-3,15
CSVGDGAQETQYF,.,TRBV29-1,13
CASSLWKDSPLHF,.,TRBV12-3/TRBV12-4,13
CASSQDGSGGNWYEQYF,few,TRBV4-2,17
CASSLTGEVAQYF,.,TRBV27,13
CASSPGGTGINQPQHF,.,TRBV12-3/TRBV12-4,16
CASSTTYNTEAFF,.,TRBV28,13
CASSQEWGGSLETQYF,.,TRBV4-1,16
CATSRDRRGRLETQYF,.,TRBV15,16
CSARSTRISEAFF,.,TRBV20-1,13
CAWSTTGDGYTF,few,TRBV30,12
CASSPDSGSRTEAFF,once,TRBV27,15
CASSLEAETQYF,.,TRBV5-1,12
CARRIRRERTTEAFF,.,TRBV6-5,15
CASSDRPQETQYF,few,TRBV6-4,13
CASSLGVTFNNEQFF,once,TRBV6-4,15
CASSLRGRQYF,.,TRBV7-2,11
CASSPQTTNEKLFF,.,TRBV27,14
CASSIDIPTGSNEQFF,.,TRBV19,16
CASSQTGGHIGELFF,.,TRBV4-3,15
CASSEYGLGDNYEQYF,.,TRBV6-6,16
CASSQDGDQPQHF,.,TRBV6-5,13
CASSPTMRSSYEQYF,.,TRBV12-3/TRBV12-4,15
CASSLEQGVAHEQYF,.,TRBV11-2,15
CASRTAETQYF,many,TRBV2,11
CAISESTNQPQHF,.,TRBV10-3,13
CASSLVGGDRNEQYF,once,TRBV11-2,15
CASSQVTGDYGYAF,.,TRBV14,14
CASSLVSGRRSNEQFF,.,TRBV5-1,16
CASRLGREQYF,few,TRBV19,11
CASSVDLRQGNTQYF,.,TRBV2,15
CSARNSGGDQETQYF,once,TRBV20-1,15
CASSVTGGRTDTQYF,.,TRBV6-4,15
CASSYQGVSRSGYTF,.,TRBV6-6,15
CASSTAREVGYTF,.,TRBV19,13
CASPSRTKYHNEQFF,.,TRBV10-3,15
CASSQQGGVPGANVLTF,.,TRBV12-3/TRBV12-4,17
CASSQDQTGGNSPLHF,few,TRBV4-1,16
CASSIGGTGNTEAFF,few,TRBV19,15
CASSLRLTYGYTF,.,TRBV28,13
CSARQINTEAFF,.,TRBV20-1,12
CASSPTQGNTEAFF,few,TRBV12-3/TRBV12-4,14
CASSPGHNGYTF,.,TRBV7-9,12
CASSITGSGNTIYF,.,TRBV19,14
CASSAQGFEQYF,many,TRBV2,12
CASGDNRVDETQYF,.,TRBV10-3,14
CASSLSKGSYEQYF,.,TRBV27,14
CASSSPFPGQGFEQYF,.,TRBV7-9,16
CASSIGQMNTEAFF,few,TRBV19,14
CSASGTGANQPQHF,few,TRBV29-1,14